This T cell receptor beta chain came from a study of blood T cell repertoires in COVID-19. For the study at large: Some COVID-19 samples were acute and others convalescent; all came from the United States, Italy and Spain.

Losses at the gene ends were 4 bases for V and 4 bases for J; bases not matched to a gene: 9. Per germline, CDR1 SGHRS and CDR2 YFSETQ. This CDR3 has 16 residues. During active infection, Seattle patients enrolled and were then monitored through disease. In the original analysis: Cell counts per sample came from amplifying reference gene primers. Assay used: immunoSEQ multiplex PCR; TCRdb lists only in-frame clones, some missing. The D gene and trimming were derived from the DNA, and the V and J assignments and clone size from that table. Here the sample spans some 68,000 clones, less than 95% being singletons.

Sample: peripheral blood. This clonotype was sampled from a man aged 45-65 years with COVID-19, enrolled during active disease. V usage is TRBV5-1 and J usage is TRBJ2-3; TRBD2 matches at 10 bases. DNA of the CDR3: TGCGCCAGCAGCACCGCTAGCGGGAGAGTCGCAGATACGCAGTATTTT. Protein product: CASSTASGRVADTQYF.